Each of the 25 T cell receptor beta chains below was sequenced from the same sample in a study of CD8 T cells in ankylosing spondylitis. TCRdb independently ran MiXCR on the 5' RACE reads; one entry per CDR3 protein. The sample contains about 260,000 distinct CDR3 sequences, 24% of which appear only once. The source material was blood, either unsorted or a sorted T cell fraction (not recorded which). The receptor source for this set is a male donor with ankylosing spondylitis or in good health (not recorded which).

This clonotype came up many times. The V and J genes are TRBV7-8 and TRBJ1-1, with D tentatively TRBD1 (5 bases). Trimming cost V 7 bases and J 0 bases, with 12 bases left between them. Looked up from germline, CDR1 is SGHVS and CDR2 is FQNEAQ. CDR3 length: 14 residues. The CDR3 DNA reads TGTGCCAGCACCCCGGGACGGATGAACACTGAAGCTTTCTTT. It is translated as CASTPGRMNTEAFF.

On this clonotype itself: A junction end diverges from the germline sequence, so it may reflect a read error. The V gene is TRBV11-2, the J gene TRBJ1-6; D unresolved. CDR3 length equals 16 residues. Per germline, CDR1 SGHAT and CDR2 FQNNGV. The CDR3 region is CASSFRPPGGNSPLYF. The CDR3 coding sequence is TGTGCCAGCAGCTTCCGACCCCCGGGCGGCAATTCACCCCTCTACTTT.

There are a few counts of this clonotype. CDR3 sequence (DNA): TGTGCCAGCAGCTCCGTAGCGGGGGGGGGTAGGACCCAGTACTTC. Translation gives CASSSVAGGGRTQYF. The rearrangement links TRBV7-2 to TRBJ2-5; 11 bases match TRBD2. J was trimmed by 7 bases and V by 4 bases; bases with no gene match: 8. This CDR3 has 15 residues. Germline assignment: CDR1 SGHTA and CDR2 FQGNSA.

The J gene is TRBJ2-7, the V gene TRBV6-1; D is uncertain. V lost 0 bases to trimming and J lost 2 bases, with 11 bases between them. CDR3 size: 15 residues. Germline values: CDR1 MNHNS, CDR2 SASEGT. CDR3: CASSEALWSAYEQYF. The DNA of the CDR3 is TGTGCCAGCAGTGAAGCGCTTTGGTCGGCCTACGAGCAGTACTTC.

In its sample, this clonotype was seen many times. Here the CDR3 reads CSVPKQETQYF. The CDR3 nucleotides are TGCAGTGTCCCGAAGCAAGAGACCCAGTACTTC. The chain combines TRBV20-1 with TRBJ2-5; D is uncertain. CDR1 and CDR2 (germline): DFQATT, SNEGSKA (reference sequence). Between the trimmed V and J ends, which lost 7 bases and 2 bases, there was a span of 8 bases. The CDR3 length is 11 residues.

This clonotype was counted between two and nine times. The chain joins TRBV15 to TRBJ2-3; 7 bases fit TRBD1. There are 15 residues in the CDR3. Losses at the gene ends were 0 bases for V and 5 bases for J; bases not matched to a gene: 5. Germline V gives CDR1 LNHNV, CDR2 YYDKDF (reference sequence). This CDR3 reads CATSREQGIEDTQYF. The CDR3 DNA sequence: TGTGCCACCAGCAGAGAACAGGGGATTGAAGATACGCAGTATTTT.

The gene calls are TRBV20-1 and TRBJ2-1, with D possibly called TRBD1 or TRBD2 (6 bases each). Germline lookup yields CDR1 DFQATT and CDR2 SNEGSKA (reference sequence). The CDR3 covers 14 residues. CDR3 in DNA: TGCAGCGGGAGAGTATGGGGGGCATACAATGAGCAGTTCTTC. This gives the protein CSGRVWGAYNEQFF.

At least ten counts were recorded for this clonotype. This sequence joins TRBV7-8 and TRBJ1-1; D gene uncertain. Looked up from germline, CDR1 is SGHVS and CDR2 is FQNEAQ. The germline V and J ends were trimmed by 5 bases and 3 bases, with 13 bases remaining between them. CDR3 length: 14 residues. CDR3 in amino acids: CASSPPAGYTEAFF. The CDR3 coding sequence is TGTGCCAGCAGCCCGCCGGCGGGTTACACTGAAGCTTTCTTT.

J is TRBJ1-4 and V is TRBV29-1; 9 bases agree with TRBD1. CDR3 length equals 13 residues. Germline V gene sequence: CDR1 SQVTM, CDR2 ANQGSEA. V dropped 8 bases and J dropped 7; count of bases not matched to a gene: 8. The CDR3 sequence: CSTNTGGSEKLFF. In DNA, the CDR3 is TGCAGCACCAACACAGGGGGCTCTGAAAAACTGTTTTTT.

This clonotype has ten or more counts. The chain uses TRBV4-1 and TRBJ2-7; D possibly corresponds to TRBD1 (7 bases). The CDR3 runs 15 residues. Germline V lookup: CDR1 MGHRA, CDR2 YSYEKL. V was pared by 1 base and J by 4 bases, with 14 bases between. The CDR3 loop reads CASSQGRDREYEQYF. As DNA, the CDR3 is TGCGCCAGCAGCCAAGGGCGGGACAGAGAATACGAGCAGTACTTC.

This clonotype was recorded many times. The DNA for the CDR3 is TGTGCCAGCAGTTACCCAACGGAGCACACCTATTCCTACGAGCAGTACTTC. Protein product: CASSYPTEHTYSYEQYF. The rearrangement joins TRBV6-5 to TRBJ2-7; D gene unclear. V lost 2 bases and J lost 1, with 18 bases in between. The CDR3 extends over 17 amino acids. Germline V gene data show CDR1 as MNHEY and CDR2 as SVGAGI.

At least ten counts were recorded for this clonotype. The rearrangement joins TRBV5-1 to TRBJ2-2; 8 bases align to TRBD1. Losses at the gene ends were 2 bases for V and 1 base for J; bases not matched to a gene: 4. This CDR3 is 16 amino acids long. Germline V gene data show CDR1 as SGHRS and CDR2 as YFSETQ. The CDR3 sequence is CASSFAGTGNTGELFF. The CDR3 DNA follows: TGCGCCAGCAGCTTTGCCGGGACAGGGAACACCGGGGAGCTGTTTTTT.

The sample holds a few counts of this clonotype. The chain recombines TRBV2 with TRBJ2-7, with D unresolved. The CDR3 runs 13 residues. V lost 2 bases and J 2 bases, leaving 7 bases between the germline ends. Germline loops: CDR1 SNHLY, CDR2 FYNNEI. The CDR3: CASSELETYEQYF. CDR3 DNA: TGTGCCAGCAGTGAACTTGAAACCTACGAGCAGTACTTC.

The genes are TRBV20-1 and TRBJ2-1; TRBD1 or TRBD2 may be the D gene (5 bases each). Germline CDR1 reads DFQATT; CDR2 reads SNEGSKA (reference sequence). This CDR3 has 13 amino acids. CDR3 nucleotide sequence: TGCAGCGCACCCGGGGCTAGGCGGAATGAGCAGTTCTTC. Protein product: CSAPGARRNEQFF.

This clonotype was counted between two and nine times. The rearrangement joins TRBV12-3 or TRBV12-4 to TRBJ2-7; possibly TRBD1 for D (5 bases). V shed 6 bases and J shed 4 bases, with 13 bases lying between them. The CDR3 runs to 13 residues. DNA of the CDR3: TGTGCCAGCAGCCGCCAAGGGGCATACGAGCAGTACTTC. Protein product: CASSRQGAYEQYF.

This clonotype came up many times. This chain uses TRBV5-6 with TRBJ1-2, with D perhaps matching TRBD1 (6 bases). V gave up 2 bases and J gave up 7 bases, with 15 bases separating them. CDR1 SGHDT and CDR2 YYEEEE come from the germline V gene. This CDR3 comprises 14 residues. CDR3 region: CASSFVGGAGGYTF. The CDR3 DNA follows: TGTGCCAGCAGCTTTGTCGGGGGCGCGGGTGGCTACACCTTC. Using reference TRBV5-6 and TRBJ1-2 for the parts outside the CDR3, the full variable domain is DAGVTQSPTHLIKTRGQQVTLRCSPKSGHDTVSWYQQALGQGPQFIFQYYEEEERQRGNFPDRFSGHQFPNYSSELNVNALLLGDSALYLCASSFVGGAGGYTFGSGTRLTVV.

This clonotype was seen many times. V is TRBV12-3 or TRBV12-4 and J is TRBJ2-1; 8 nucleotides line up with TRBD2. V shed 2 bases, J shed 7 bases, and the junction held 7 bases outside the gene matches. The CDR3 has 15 residues. The CDR3 sequence: CASSLRGGPGNEQFF. The CDR3 nucleotides are TGTGCCAGCAGTTTACGGGGGGGGCCGGGAAATGAGCAGTTCTTC.

This chain joins TRBV20-1 and TRBJ2-3; 10 bases fit TRBD2. Per the germline V gene, CDR1 is DFQATT and CDR2 is SNEGSKA (reference sequence). With 4 bases clipped from V and 0 bases from J, the junction kept 10 bases outside the gene matches. CDR3 length: 17 residues. The CDR3 DNA follows: TGCAGTGCTACCCCCGTCGGACTAGCGGCTAGCACAGATACGCAGTATTTT. This sequence encodes CSATPVGLAASTDTQYF.

This sequence joins TRBV9 and TRBJ2-5; D may be TRBD1 (6 bases). The CDR3 runs to 14 residues. The V and J ends lost 3 bases and 3 bases respectively, with 12 bases between them. Germline CDR1 reads SGDLS; CDR2 reads YYNGEE. The CDR3 protein is CASSGGLLKETQYF. CDR3 in DNA: TGTGCCAGCAGCGGGGGGCTACTAAAAGAGACCCAGTACTTC.

V is TRBV12-3 or TRBV12-4 and J is TRBJ2-5, with TRBD2 identical over 14 bases. V trimming: 6 bases; J trimming: 7 bases; junction bases outside the gene matches: 7. The CDR3 runs 15 residues. CDR3 bases: TGTGCCAGCAGCGGACTAGCGGGGGGCGCGGGGACCCAGTACTTC. It specifies CASSGLAGGAGTQYF.

The chain links TRBV5-1 to TRBJ2-1, with TRBD1 identical over 9 bases. V lost 3 bases and J lost 7; bases outside the gene matches: 8. Germline values: CDR1 SGHRS, CDR2 YFSETQ. This CDR3 has 15 amino acids. CDR3 DNA: TGCGCCAGCAGCTCAGGACAGGGGACCGGGAATGAGCAGTTCTTC. It translates to CASSSGQGTGNEQFF.

This clonotype was observed a few times. The chain joins TRBV20-1 to TRBJ2-1; TRBD2 agrees at 8 bases. The CDR3 spans 14 residues. V gave up 0 bases and J gave up 8 bases; unmatched junction bases: 6. CDR1 and CDR2 from the germline V gene are DFQATT and SNEGSKA (reference sequence). The CDR3 DNA is TGCAGTGCTAGAGACCGGGGGGGCCCGGATGAGCAGTTCTTC. Translating gives CSARDRGGPDEQFF.

The chain couples TRBV7-2 to TRBJ2-5, with 8 bases that match TRBD1. The V gene's germline CDR1 is SGHTA and CDR2 FQGNSA. Trimming at V came to 5 bases and at J to 5 bases, leaving 7 bases not matched to a gene. The CDR3 loop spans 14 amino acids. The CDR3 sequence: CASSLQGVGETQYF. CDR3 in DNA: TGTGCCAGCAGCCTACAGGGGGTCGGGGAGACCCAGTACTTC.

This clonotype has a single count. This chain links TRBV29-1 with TRBJ2-6; tentatively, D is TRBD1 (6 bases). The V gene lost 1 base and the J gene lost 2 bases, with 9 bases spanning the gap. Germline V CDR1 and CDR2: SQVTM, ANQGSEA. The CDR3 length is 15 residues. The CDR3 DNA reads TGCAGCGTTGAAGCTAACAGGGCTGGGGCCAACGTCCTGACTTTC. Protein product: CSVEANRAGANVLTF.

The count of this clonotype is one. The chain couples TRBV10-3 to TRBJ2-7, with a weak D call TRBD1 (6 bases). V shed 2 bases and J shed 3 bases, with 11 bases lying between them. Germline CDR1 and CDR2: ENHRY and SYGVKD. The CDR3 sequence is 14 residues long. The chain's CDR3 is CAISEVQGNYEQYF. The CDR3 DNA reads TGTGCCATCAGTGAGGTGCAGGGGAACTACGAGCAGTACTTC.